These 27 T cell receptor beta chains came from one sample sequenced in a study of T cell changes during pregnancy in multiple sclerosis. Here immunoSEQ multiplex PCR was the method, and the copy in TCRdb shows in-frame clones only, minus some. The sample records nearly 110,000 clones, 92% being singletons. The sequenced sample was peripheral blood, obtained after pregnancy. The receptors stem from a female donor with multiple sclerosis, enrolled in a pregnancy study.

The V call is TRBV7-6, the J call TRBJ2-1; TRBD2 might be the D (6 bases). Germline assignment: CDR1 SGHVS and CDR2 FNYEAQ. Trimming took 0 bases from V and 7 from J, leaving 19 bases between them. The CDR3 loop spans 17 amino acids. The CDR3 spells CASSLAPPSVNNNEQFF. The CDR3 DNA follows: TGTGCCAGCAGCTTAGCCCCCCCTAGCGTGAATAATAATGAGCAGTTCTTC.

This chain joins TRBV30 and TRBJ1-1; TRBD1 matches 8 bases. The ends lost 1 base at V and 3 bases at J; junction bases unmatched: 4. The length of the CDR3 is 14 residues. Looked up from germline, CDR1 is GTSNPN and CDR2 is SVGIG (reference sequence). The CDR3 protein is CAWSEDRADTEAFF. The CDR3 DNA reads as TGTGCCTGGAGTGAGGACAGGGCGGACACTGAAGCTTTCTTT.

The chain couples TRBV19 to TRBJ1-2, with D possibly being TRBD1 (5 bases). The CDR3 sequence is 13 residues long. Trimming removed 10 bases from V and 7 bases from J, with 19 bases in between. The germline V gene encodes CDR1 LNHDA and CDR2 SQIVND (reference sequence). DNA of the CDR3: TGTGCCACCGTGACCGGGGGGGGTGGTGGCTACACCTTC. Protein product: CATVTGGGGGYTF.

The V and J genes are TRBV25-1 and TRBJ1-2, with D hard to call. CDR1 is MGHDK and CDR2 is SYGVNS in the germline V gene. V gave up 8 bases and J gave up 0 bases, with 7 bases separating them. This CDR3 is 12 amino acids long. CDR3 protein: CASSLTNYGYTF. In nucleotides, the CDR3 is TGTGCCAGCTCCTTAACTAACTATGGCTACACCTTC.

The chain couples TRBV27 to TRBJ2-7, with TRBD1 matching 10 bases. CDR3 length equals 15 residues. V was pared by 4 bases and J by 7 bases, with 10 bases of the junction left unmatched. In germline, CDR1 is MNHEY, CDR2 SMNVEV (reference sequence). For the CDR3, the DNA is TGTGCCAGCAGTTCGCCCCCGGGACAGGGGTGGGAGCAGTACTTC. It encodes CASSSPPGQGWEQYF.

The chain combines TRBV4-1 with TRBJ2-1, with a tentative D call TRBD2 (5 bases). Trimming pared 2 bases from V and 5 bases from J, leaving 13 bases between. The CDR3 is made up of 15 amino acids. Germline V lookup: CDR1 MGHRA, CDR2 YSYEKL. In DNA, the CDR3 is TGCGCCAGCAGCCAACCGTGGAGGCCCAACAATGAGCAGTTCTTC. Translating gives CASSQPWRPNNEQFF.

This clone was counted once. V gene TRBV9 combines with J gene TRBJ2-1; 8 bases fit TRBD2. The CDR3 is 16 residues long. Germline CDR1 and CDR2: SGDLS and YYNGEE. Unmatched junction bases numbered 3, after V lost 1 base and J lost 0 bases. As DNA, the CDR3 is TGTGCCAGCAGCGTATCGGGGGGGAGCTCCTACAATGAGCAGTTCTTC. This sequence encodes CASSVSGGSSYNEQFF.

V and J are TRBV6-6 and TRBJ2-5; D perhaps matches TRBD2 (6 bases). The CDR3 loop spans 13 amino acids. CDR1 is MNHNY, CDR2 SVGAGI, per germline (reference sequence). Trimming took off 2 bases at V and 5 bases at J, with 9 bases between the two ends. CDR3 sequence: CASSYRGRETQYF. CDR3 in DNA: TGTGCCAGCAGTTACAGAGGGAGGGAGACCCAGTACTTC.

The J gene is TRBJ1-5, the V gene TRBV6-5, with a possible D match to TRBD1 (6 bases). The length of the CDR3 is 14 residues. Trimming cost V 6 bases and J 2 bases, with 11 bases left between them. Germline CDR1 is MNHEY and CDR2 is SVGAGI. This CDR3 reads CASSLRQGNQPQHF. CDR3 nucleotide sequence: TGTGCCAGCAGCCTTCGACAGGGCAATCAGCCCCAGCATTTT.

V is TRBV5-8 and J is TRBJ2-1; 7 nucleotides agree with TRBD1. Germline V lookup: CDR1 SGHTS, CDR2 YDEGEE. The CDR3 spans 16 residues. V lost 2 bases and J lost 4; bases outside the gene matches: 9. The CDR3 is CASSLGTAQDYNEQFF. CDR3 coding DNA: TGTGCCAGCAGCTTAGGGACAGCCCAAGATTACAATGAGCAGTTCTTC.

The chain is built from TRBV6-1 and TRBJ1-2; TRBD1 matches at 7 bases. CDR3 length equals 14 residues. Germline trimming cut 6 bases from V and 4 bases from J; bases unmatched to any gene: 8. CDR1 is MNHNS and CDR2 is SASEGT in the germline V gene. The CDR3 region is CASRIRQGGYGYTF. The CDR3 nucleotides are TGTGCCAGCAGGATAAGACAGGGCGGCTATGGCTACACCTTC.

The V and J genes are TRBV7-8 and TRBJ2-7; TRBD1 aligns across 9 bases. V was clipped by 2 bases and J by 4 bases; unmatched bases: 12. Germline V gene lookup returns CDR1 SGHVS and CDR2 FQNEAQ. The CDR3 totals 17 residues. The CDR3 sequence is CASSLTGGAGVSYEQYF. CDR3 in DNA: TGTGCCAGCAGCTTAACAGGGGGCGCGGGAGTCTCTTACGAGCAGTACTTC.

The rearrangement uses TRBV7-9 and TRBJ2-7; D may be TRBD2 (6 bases). V was trimmed by 5 bases and J by 3 bases, leaving 14 bases between them. The CDR3 totals 14 residues. Per germline, CDR1 SEHNR and CDR2 FQNEAQ (reference sequence). CDR3 loop: CASSLGGGSYEQYF. In DNA, the CDR3 is TGTGCCAGCAGCCTGGGAGGAGGCAGCTACGAGCAGTACTTC.

The J gene is TRBJ2-4, the V gene TRBV25-1, with 7 bases identical to TRBD1. CDR1 is MGHDK and CDR2 is SYGVNS in the germline V gene. The V gene end was trimmed by 3 bases and the J gene end by 8 bases; junction bases not matched to a gene: 7. The CDR3 length is 14 residues. Here the CDR3 reads CASSDRQGRDIQYF. In DNA, the CDR3 is TGTGCCAGCAGTGATCGACAGGGTAGGGACATTCAGTACTTC.

The chain recombines TRBV19 with TRBJ1-5, with TRBD1 as a possible D gene (6 bases). The length of the CDR3 is 15 residues. V lost 3 bases and J 3 bases, leaving 12 bases between the germline ends. The V gene's germline CDR1 is LNHDA and CDR2 SQIVND (reference sequence). CDR3 amino acids: CASSIVGQINQPQHF. DNA of the CDR3: TGTGCCAGTAGTATTGTCGGACAGATCAATCAGCCCCAGCATTTT. The full variable domain, completed using reference TRBV19 and TRBJ1-5, is DGGITQSPKYLFRKEGQNVTLSCEQNLNHDAMYWYRQDPGQGLRLIYYSQIVNDFQKGDIAEGYSVSREKKESFPLTVTSAQKNPTAFYLCASSIVGQINQPQHFGDGTRLSIL.

The chain combines TRBV6-1 with TRBJ1-5; no definite D call. In germline, CDR1 is MNHNS, CDR2 SASEGT. The CDR3 covers 16 residues. Trimming cost V 3 bases and J 2 bases, with 14 bases left between them. CDR3 sequence: CASSEEFSRGNQPQHF. The CDR3 nucleotides are TGTGCCAGCAGTGAGGAGTTTTCCAGAGGCAATCAGCCCCAGCATTTT.

The J gene is TRBJ2-2, the V gene TRBV19, with D perhaps TRBD2 (6 bases). Trimming removed 11 bases from V and 14 bases from J, with 15 bases in between. This CDR3 has 10 amino acids. Germline lookup yields CDR1 LNHDA and CDR2 SQIVND (reference sequence). The CDR3 loop reads CAAGGYRLFF. CDR3 in DNA: TGTGCCGCCGGGGGTTACCGCCTGTTTTTT.

The CDR3 DNA reads TGTGCCAGCTCACCACCGGGCCTCGCCGGCTACGAGCAGTACTTC. The encoded protein is CASSPPGLAGYEQYF. The chain has TRBV18 and TRBJ2-7; D gene ambiguous. This CDR3 region has 15 residues. The germline CDR1 and CDR2 sequences are KGHSH and LQKENI. V was clipped by 0 bases and J by 3 bases, with 12 bases between them.

The chain links TRBV6-1 to TRBJ2-2, with a tentative D call TRBD2 (6 bases). The CDR3 has 16 amino acids. Looked up from germline, CDR1 is MNHNS and CDR2 is SASEGT. Trimming cost V 1 base and J 7 bases, with 16 bases left between them. For the CDR3, the DNA is TGTGCCAGCAGTGAAGGGCCTCGTGGAGGGGACGGGGAGCTGTTTTTT. Translating it yields CASSEGPRGGDGELFF.

The rearrangement uses TRBV7-7 and TRBJ2-7, with D possibly being TRBD2 (6 bases). This CDR3 spans 15 amino acids. The V gene's germline CDR1 is SSHAT and CDR2 FNYEAQ (reference sequence). Trimming removed 1 base at V and 2 bases at J, with 12 bases between. CDR3 sequence reads: CASSLEAGPTYEQYF. The CDR3 bases are TGTGCCAGCAGCTTAGAAGCGGGCCCTACCTACGAGCAGTACTTC.

The chain has TRBV6-5 and TRBJ1-1; D perhaps matches TRBD1 (6 bases). The CDR3 consists of 15 residues. Deletions cut 5 bases from V and 4 bases from J, with 17 bases between. Germline CDR1 and CDR2: MNHEY and SVGAGI. This CDR3 reads CASSTPTGLGTEAFF. For the CDR3, the DNA is TGTGCCAGCAGTACCCCCACAGGGCTGGGCACTGAAGCTTTCTTT.

J is TRBJ1-2 and V is TRBV19; 10 bases are shared with TRBD1. V shed 4 bases and J 8 bases; nucleotides not matched to a gene: 4. The CDR3 contains 13 residues. Germline V gives CDR1 LNHDA, CDR2 SQIVND (reference sequence). In DNA, the CDR3 is TGTGCCAGTAGTAGGGACAGGGGAGGAGGCTACACCTTC. Its protein is CASSRDRGGGYTF.

This chain connects TRBV27 to TRBJ1-5, with TRBD1 matching over 9 bases. CDR1 MNHEY and CDR2 SMNVEV come from the germline V gene (reference sequence). With 5 bases clipped from V and 7 bases from J, the junction kept 12 bases outside the gene matches. The CDR3 spans 16 residues. This chain's CDR3 is CASSPTYGQGTQPQHF. CDR3 DNA sequence: TGTGCCAGCAGTCCTACTTACGGACAGGGGACACAGCCCCAGCATTTT.

This chain uses TRBV6-1 with TRBJ2-7; TRBD2 matches 9 bases. The CDR3 runs to 14 residues. Looked up from germline, CDR1 is MNHNS and CDR2 is SASEGT. Trimming at V came to 6 bases and at J to 9 bases, leaving 12 bases not matched to a gene. CDR3 sequence (DNA): TGTGCCAGCAGCCGCGGGGGGGAGGTACGAGGGCAGTACTTC. This codes for CASSRGGEVRGQYF.

The chain combines TRBV9 with TRBJ2-5; 8 nucleotides agree with TRBD2. Per germline, CDR1 SGDLS and CDR2 YYNGEE. The CDR3 is 15 amino acids. Trimming at V came to 4 bases and at J to 2 bases, leaving 7 bases not matched to a gene. CDR3 residues: CASSNSGGKQETQYF. DNA of the CDR3: TGTGCCAGCAGCAACAGCGGGGGAAAACAAGAGACCCAGTACTTC.

The J gene is TRBJ1-2, the V gene TRBV11-2; 7 nucleotides agree with TRBD1. Germline V CDR1 and CDR2: SGHAT, FQNNGV. There are 16 residues in the CDR3. The J segment lost 5 bases and the V segment lost 4 bases, leaving 13 bases of the junction unmatched. The CDR3 loop is CASSSGGTGTVYGYTF. The CDR3 DNA sequence: TGTGCCAGCAGCTCTGGGGGAACCGGGACAGTGTATGGCTACACCTTC.

This clone was detected once. The chain has TRBV28 and TRBJ1-3; D may be TRBD1 (6 bases). Germline assignment: CDR1 MDHEN and CDR2 SYDVKM. This CDR3 spans 14 amino acids. V was shortened by 8 bases and J by 0 bases, with 11 bases between the two germline ends. DNA of the CDR3: TGTGCCAGCCGGGACATTTCCTCTGGAAACACCATATATTTT. Its protein product is CASRDISSGNTIYF.